These 27 T cell receptor beta chains came from one sample sequenced in a study of a mutant IDH1 vaccine in newly diagnosed glioma. No antigen has been assigned to these receptors. Sample time point: week 11, during vaccination. The investigators gave 300 ug of mutant IDH1 20-mer peptide in each vaccine dose, together with topical imiquimod. Sequencing used immunoSEQ multiplex PCR; TCRdb keeps in-frame clones, though not all of them. Of around 62,000 clones listed, over 75% are singletons. The sequencing used PBMCs, collected from a glioma patient whose treatment included an IDH1 peptide vaccine. All receptors derive from a man aged 40-50 years with glioma.

The chain combines TRBV5-1 with TRBJ1-1, with D tentatively TRBD1 (6 bases). V was cut by 4 bases and J by 2 bases, with 15 bases left in between. The CDR3 loop spans 15 amino acids. CDR1 and CDR2 (germline): SGHRS, YFSETQ. The CDR3 protein is CASSLTGSGNTEAFF. DNA of the CDR3: TGCGCCAGCAGCCTAACAGGGTCTGGCAACACTGAAGCTTTCTTT.

The chain combines TRBV11-2 with TRBJ2-6; 8 bases align to TRBD2. The ends lost 5 bases at V and 0 bases at J; junction bases unmatched: 6. Germline CDR1 is SGHAT and CDR2 is FQNNGV. There are 17 residues in the CDR3. CDR3 protein: CASSPSGRYSGANVLTF. The CDR3 nucleotides read TGTGCCAGCAGCCCTAGCGGGCGCTACTCTGGGGCCAACGTCCTGACTTTC.

The J gene is TRBJ1-5, the V gene TRBV2, with 9 bases fitting TRBD1. This CDR3 is 15 amino acids long. J lost 5 bases, V lost 2 bases, and 4 bases had no gene match. CDR1 is SNHLY and CDR2 is FYNNEI in the germline V gene. Written as DNA, the CDR3 is TGTGCCAGCAGTGAACGGACAGGGGCCGATCAGCCCCAGCATTTT. It is translated as CASSERTGADQPQHF.

The chain carries TRBV18 and TRBJ1-1, with a tentative D call TRBD1 (5 bases). CDR1 is KGHSH, CDR2 LQKENI, per germline. Trimming removed 3 bases from V and 0 bases from J, with 17 bases in between. The CDR3 covers 17 residues. CDR3 sequence: CASSPTGAGPVNTEAFF. The DNA for the CDR3 is TGTGCCAGCTCACCCACCGGGGCAGGGCCGGTGAACACTGAAGCTTTCTTT.

The count of this clone is one. The chain couples TRBV5-1 to TRBJ2-7; TRBD1 might be the D (5 bases). The germline V and J ends were trimmed by 1 base and 2 bases, with 10 bases remaining between them. The germline V gene encodes CDR1 SGHRS and CDR2 YFSETQ. This CDR3 is built from 14 residues. The CDR3 region is CASSLSRDPYEQYF. The CDR3 DNA sequence: TGCGCCAGCAGCTTGTCCAGGGATCCCTACGAGCAGTACTTC.

Sample share makes this clone medium-sized. CDR3 loop: CASSFGANVLTF. The CDR3 DNA follows: TGTGCCAGTAGCTTTGGGGCCAACGTCCTGACTTTC. The chain links TRBV19 to TRBJ2-6, with no clear D. The length of the CDR3 is 12 residues. With 6 bases removed from V and 3 bases from J, the gap between germline ends came to 3 bases. Germline assignment: CDR1 LNHDA and CDR2 SQIVND (reference sequence).

This chain joins TRBV4-1 and TRBJ2-1; 10 nucleotides line up with TRBD2. Per germline, CDR1 MGHRA and CDR2 YSYEKL. This CDR3 spans 17 amino acids. Trimming took 0 bases from V and 9 from J; bases not matched to a gene: 11. As DNA, the CDR3 is TGCGCCAGCAGCCAAGAGTGGTCTAGCGGGAGAATTGGTGAGCAGTTCTTC. Its protein product is CASSQEWSSGRIGEQFF.

The chain couples TRBV19 to TRBJ1-1; D may be TRBD1 (6 bases). This CDR3 comprises 16 residues. The V gene lost 6 bases and the J gene lost 1 base, with 18 bases spanning the gap. Germline CDR1 is LNHDA and CDR2 is SQIVND (reference sequence). The CDR3 spells CASSGPGARPNTEAFF. The CDR3 DNA is TGTGCCAGTAGCGGACCAGGGGCCCGCCCGAACACTGAAGCTTTCTTT.

The genes are TRBV18 and TRBJ1-5; TRBD1 matches at 7 bases. The length of the CDR3 is 16 residues. The V segment lost 0 bases and the J segment 0 bases; nucleotides outside the gene matches: 2. Germline lookup yields CDR1 KGHSH and CDR2 LQKENI. The CDR3 region is CASSPPGQSSNQPQHF. The CDR3 nucleotides read TGTGCCAGCTCACCACCGGGACAGAGTAGCAATCAGCCCCAGCATTTT.

This chain joins TRBV6-4 and TRBJ1-6; TRBD1 matches 7 bases. The junction had 1 base not matched to a gene; V was cut back by 0 bases and J by 5 bases. The CDR3 totals 15 residues. In germline, CDR1 is MRHNA, CDR2 SNTAGT. CDR3 sequence: CASSDSGGNNSPLHF. DNA of the CDR3: TGTGCCAGCAGTGACTCAGGGGGCAATAATTCACCCCTCCACTTT.

The chain recombines TRBV7-2 with TRBJ2-3, with D perhaps TRBD1 (5 bases). Trimming removed 7 bases from V and 0 bases from J, with 14 bases in between. The CDR3 has 15 residues. In germline, CDR1 is SGHTA, CDR2 FQGNSA. CDR3 amino acids: CASTPGQLSTDTQYF. For the CDR3, the DNA is TGTGCCAGCACCCCAGGGCAGTTAAGCACAGATACGCAGTATTTT.

The J gene is TRBJ1-6, the V gene TRBV9; D unresolved. Looked up from germline, CDR1 is SGDLS and CDR2 is YYNGEE. There are 15 residues in the CDR3. V shed 0 bases and J shed 10 bases, with 14 bases lying between them. The CDR3: CASSVEGGPRSPLHF. For the CDR3, the DNA is TGTGCCAGCAGCGTAGAGGGTGGCCCCCGATCACCCCTCCACTTT.

The chain links TRBV6-5 to TRBJ1-5, with TRBD1 matching over 11 bases. The V segment lost 6 bases and the J segment 4 bases; nucleotides outside the gene matches: 5. Germline assignment: CDR1 MNHEY and CDR2 SVGAGI. The CDR3 is 15 residues long. For the CDR3, the DNA is TGTGCCAGCAGCTTGGACAGGGGGCAAAATCAGCCCCAGCATTTT. Translating gives CASSLDRGQNQPQHF.

This sequence joins TRBV4-1 and TRBJ2-1, with 11 bases aligning to TRBD2. The CDR3 is 16 residues long. With V trimmed by 4 bases and J by 7 bases, 9 bases remained unmatched. From germline, CDR1 is MGHRA and CDR2 YSYEKL. CDR3 protein: CASSLELAGVKNEQFF. The CDR3 bases are TGCGCCAGCAGCCTAGAACTAGCGGGAGTAAAAAATGAGCAGTTCTTC.

The CDR3 sequence is CASSLAQGAEAFF. CDR3 in DNA: TGTGCCAGCAGCTTGGCTCAGGGGGCTGAAGCTTTCTTT. The V call is TRBV5-4, the J call TRBJ1-1, with 7 bases lining up with TRBD1. V shed 0 bases and J 6 bases; nucleotides not matched to a gene: 2. Germline V gene lookup returns CDR1 SGHNT and CDR2 YYREEE (reference sequence). The CDR3 covers 13 residues.

In DNA, the CDR3 is TGCGCCAGCAGCTCGGCGGGGCGGTACCAAGAGACCCAGTACTTC. It codes for CASSSAGRYQETQYF. The chain is built from TRBV4-1 and TRBJ2-5; D perhaps matches TRBD2 (6 bases). The V and J ends lost 5 bases and 0 bases respectively, with 13 bases between them. CDR1 is MGHRA, CDR2 YSYEKL, per germline. There are 15 residues in the CDR3.

The chain employs TRBV19 and TRBJ2-1, with TRBD2 matching over 13 bases. The CDR3 runs to 14 residues. Losses at the gene ends were 6 bases for V and 8 bases for J; bases not matched to a gene: 4. Germline loops: CDR1 LNHDA, CDR2 SQIVND (reference sequence). The CDR3 bases are TGTGCCAGTAGAACTAGCGGGAGGGCATATGAGCAGTTCTTC. It codes for CASRTSGRAYEQFF. The full variable domain, its missing parts supplied by reference TRBV19 and TRBJ2-1, is DGGITQSPKYLFRKEGQNVTLSCEQNLNHDAMYWYRQDPGQGLRLIYYSQIVNDFQKGDIAEGYSVSREKKESFPLTVTSAQKNPTAFYLCASRTSGRAYEQFFGPGTRLTVL.

The sample holds one count of this clone. The chain uses TRBV19 and TRBJ1-1, with unresolved D. The germline V and J ends were trimmed by 4 bases and 0 bases, with 9 bases remaining between them. Per germline, CDR1 LNHDA and CDR2 SQIVND (reference sequence). The CDR3 is 14 amino acids. DNA of the CDR3: TGTGCCAGTAGTAACTTGGGGATGAACACTGAAGCTTTCTTT. Residues: CASSNLGMNTEAFF. Full variable domain (rest looked up from reference TRBV19 and TRBJ1-1): DGGITQSPKYLFRKEGQNVTLSCEQNLNHDAMYWYRQDPGQGLRLIYYSQIVNDFQKGDIAEGYSVSREKKESFPLTVTSAQKNPTAFYLCASSNLGMNTEAFFGQGTRLTVV.

The chain employs TRBV14 and TRBJ2-3; D might be TRBD1 (5 bases). Per the germline V gene, CDR1 is SGHDN and CDR2 is FVKESK. V gave up 1 base and J gave up 9 bases, with 8 bases separating them. CDR3 length: 12 amino acids. CDR3 sequence: CASSQGRGTQYF. CDR3 sequence (DNA): TGTGCCAGCAGCCAAGGAAGGGGAACGCAGTATTTT.

This clone appeared a single time. V and J are TRBV15 and TRBJ2-1; tentatively, D is TRBD2 (7 bases). The germline V gene has CDR1 LNHNV and CDR2 YYDKDF (reference sequence). The CDR3 totals 16 residues. Trimming pared 0 bases from V and 6 bases from J, leaving 15 bases between. CDR3 sequence: CATSRDPEGGRNEQFF. CDR3 nucleotides: TGTGCCACCAGCAGAGATCCGGAGGGGGGGCGCAATGAGCAGTTCTTC.

The chain couples TRBV28 to TRBJ1-1, with a tentative D call TRBD1 (5 bases). The CDR3 totals 13 residues. Per the germline V gene, CDR1 is MDHEN and CDR2 is SYDVKM. V lost 3 bases and J lost 8, with 13 bases in between. The CDR3 spells CASSFLSGQEAFF. In nucleotides, the CDR3 is TGTGCCAGCAGTTTCTTATCCGGACAAGAAGCTTTCTTT.

This chain connects TRBV28 to TRBJ1-2; 9 nucleotides line up with TRBD1. Germline V gene lookup returns CDR1 MDHEN and CDR2 SYDVKM. V lost 7 bases, J lost 7 bases, and 7 bases stayed unmatched. The CDR3 is 13 residues long. In DNA form, the CDR3 reads TGTGCCAGCACCAAAGGGACAGGGCGTGGCTACACCTTC. Encoded protein: CASTKGTGRGYTF.

This sequence joins TRBV7-2 and TRBJ2-3; D is unclear. The germline V gene encodes CDR1 SGHTA and CDR2 FQGNSA. The CDR3 has 13 residues. V lost 1 base to trimming and J lost 4 bases, with 6 bases between them. The CDR3 DNA reads TGTGCCAGCAGCTTAGGGCTAGCAGATACGCAGTATTTT. It translates to CASSLGLADTQYF.

The CDR3 here is CASSLSLGSRTEAFF. The CDR3 DNA is TGTGCCAGCAGCTTAAGCCTGGGCTCGAGGACTGAAGCTTTCTTT. This chain links TRBV7-2 with TRBJ1-1; D unresolved. Germline V gives CDR1 SGHTA, CDR2 FQGNSA. The CDR3 sequence is 15 residues long. V lost 2 bases, J lost 5 bases, and 15 bases lay in between.

As regards this clone: An end of the junction does not agree with germline; a read error may underlie this. Additional DNA sequences in this sample encode the identical CDR3. This sequence joins TRBV5-1 and TRBJ2-5, with 9 bases lining up with TRBD2. Germline CDR1 reads SGHRS; CDR2 reads YFSETQ. CDR3 length equals 17 residues. For the CDR3, the DNA is TGCGCCAGTAGCTTGAGTCTTAGCGGGGGTTTTCAAGAGACCCAGTACTTC. This codes for CASSLSLSGGFQETQYF.

This clone was seen a single time. This chain joins TRBV6-5 and TRBJ2-7; TRBD2 is a possible D gene (6 bases). V was pared by 2 bases and J by 7 bases, with 6 bases between. The length of the CDR3 is 11 residues. The germline V gene has CDR1 MNHEY and CDR2 SVGAGI. As DNA, the CDR3 is TGTGCCAGCAGTTACGCGGGGGAGCAGTACGTC. Translation: CASSYAGEQYV.

This rearrangement joins TRBV28 to TRBJ2-6; 12 bases match TRBD1. The junction had 7 bases not matched to a gene; V was cut back by 5 bases and J by 2 bases. This CDR3 comprises 18 residues. Germline CDR1 and CDR2: MDHEN and SYDVKM. CDR3 sequence (DNA): TGTGCCAGCAGTATCCCCGGGACAGGGGGCACTGGGGCCAACGTCCTGACTTTC. This gives the protein CASSIPGTGGTGANVLTF. Combining the CDR3 with reference TRBV28 and TRBJ2-6 gives the whole variable domain DVKVTQSSRYLVKRTGEKVFLECVQDMDHENMFWYRQDPGLGLRLIYFSYDVKMKEKGDIPEGYSVSREKKERFSLILESASTNQTSMYLCASSIPGTGGTGANVLTFGAGSRLTVL.